Below, 18 T cell receptor beta chains from the same sample are listed, as sequenced in a study of T-cell reconstitution after alpha-beta-depleted transplantation in children. The library targeted TCRbeta and was prepared with unique molecular identifiers. TCRdb independently ran MiXCR on the PCR reads; one entry per CDR3 protein. The table records about 230,000 distinct CDR3 sequences, about 8.8% of them present only once. Sequences were derived from PBMCs from the stem cell graft donor, sampled from the stem cell graft. The receptors shown here come from a human donor who donated a stem cell graft to a child with SCID.

This clonotype was picked up many times. This chain connects TRBV2 to TRBJ2-3; 11 bases match TRBD2. The CDR3 loop spans 13 amino acids. Germline V gene sequence: CDR1 SNHLY, CDR2 FYNNEI. V lost 2 bases and J lost 10; bases outside the gene matches: 2. The CDR3 is CASSELAGGPQYF. The CDR3 DNA sequence: TGTGCCAGCAGTGAACTAGCGGGGGGACCGCAGTATTTT.

This clonotype appeared many times. The chain combines TRBV4-1 with TRBJ1-5; D ambiguous. CDR1 and CDR2 from the germline V gene are MGHRA and YSYEKL. V lost 1 base and J 4 bases, leaving 8 bases between the germline ends. This CDR3 comprises 14 residues. CDR3 residues: CASSQGLENQPQHF. The CDR3, as DNA: TGCGCCAGCAGCCAAGGACTCGAAAATCAGCCCCAGCATTTT.

CDR3: CASSSYGRPVTEQFF. The CDR3 nucleotides read TGTGCCAGCAGTTCTTATGGCCGCCCGGTCACTGAGCAGTTCTTC. The rearrangement joins TRBV28 to TRBJ2-1; the D is unclear. The CDR3 length is 15 residues. The V end was cut by 4 bases, the J end by 9 bases, with 19 bases between. Germline V lookup: CDR1 MDHEN, CDR2 SYDVKM. Combining the CDR3 with reference TRBV28 and TRBJ2-1 gives the whole variable domain DVKVTQSSRYLVKRTGEKVFLECVQDMDHENMFWYRQDPGLGLRLIYFSYDVKMKEKGDIPEGYSVSREKKERFSLILESASTNQTSMYLCASSSYGRPVTEQFFGPGTRLTVL.

This clonotype was seen at least ten times. CDR3 sequence reads: CASSLSSGSSYNEQFF. The CDR3 DNA reads TGCGCCAGCAGCTTGTCCTCAGGGAGCTCCTACAATGAGCAGTTCTTC. The V call is TRBV5-1, the J call TRBJ2-1; either TRBD1 or TRBD2 may supply D (5 bases each). The CDR3 contains 16 residues. V dropped 1 base and J dropped 0 bases, with 11 bases sitting between them. CDR1 is SGHRS, CDR2 YFSETQ, per germline.

This clonotype was counted at least ten times. The V call is TRBV2, the J call TRBJ1-1; D unresolved. Per germline, CDR1 SNHLY and CDR2 FYNNEI. The CDR3 is 14 amino acids. V lost 0 bases to trimming and J lost 1 base, with 6 bases between them. The CDR3 sequence is CASSEAARNTEAFF. The CDR3 nucleotides read TGTGCCAGCAGTGAAGCGGCCAGGAACACTGAAGCTTTCTTT.

This clonotype was counted at least ten times. This chain connects TRBV20-1 to TRBJ1-1, with D hard to call. The CDR3 contains 11 residues. Germline V gives CDR1 DFQATT, CDR2 SNEGSKA (reference sequence). Trimming removed 8 bases at V and 1 base at J, with 8 bases between. CDR3 in amino acids: CSPFPNTEAFF. The CDR3 DNA reads TGCAGTCCCTTCCCGAACACTGAAGCTTTCTTT.

This clonotype has only a few counts. The chain joins TRBV6-1 to TRBJ2-7; 8 positions match TRBD1. The junction had 4 bases not matched to a gene; V was cut back by 0 bases and J by 0 bases. This CDR3 comprises 16 residues. Germline CDR1 and CDR2: MNHNS and SASEGT. The CDR3 region is CASSEALGTGSYEQYF. The CDR3 nucleotides read TGTGCCAGCAGTGAAGCCCTAGGGACAGGCTCCTACGAGCAGTACTTC.

This clonotype was seen many times. This chain uses TRBV27 with TRBJ1-3; D may be TRBD1 (5 bases). Germline V gene data show CDR1 as MNHEY and CDR2 as SMNVEV (reference sequence). Trimming removed 8 bases at V and 1 base at J, with 12 bases between. The CDR3 consists of 14 residues. In DNA, the CDR3 is TGTGCCAGCTCCACTCGGGGGTCTGGAAACACCATATATTTT. Its protein product is CASSTRGSGNTIYF.

This clonotype was picked up many times. The gene calls are TRBV6-5 and TRBJ1-5; TRBD1 might be the D (5 bases). This CDR3 region has 14 residues. Per germline, CDR1 MNHEY and CDR2 SVGAGI. Between the trimmed V and J ends, which lost 4 bases and 5 bases, there was a span of 12 bases. The CDR3 DNA is TGTGCCAGCAGTTTCAGGGACTCCCATCAGCCCCAGCATTTT. Protein product: CASSFRDSHQPQHF.

Many counts were recorded for this clonotype. The chain carries TRBV29-1 and TRBJ2-3; D might be TRBD1 (6 bases). V was pared by 7 bases and J by 3 bases, with 11 bases between. Germline values: CDR1 SQVTM, CDR2 ANQGSEA. The CDR3 has 12 amino acids. The CDR3 spells CSAATGTDTQYF. CDR3 bases: TGCAGCGCCGCCACAGGGACAGATACGCAGTATTTT.

This clonotype was detected ten times or more. The chain employs TRBV20-1 and TRBJ1-2; D ambiguous. Germline V gene sequence: CDR1 DFQATT, CDR2 SNEGSKA (reference sequence). Deletions cut 3 bases from V and 7 bases from J, with 9 bases between. The CDR3 totals 11 residues. In nucleotides, the CDR3 is TGCAGTGCTAGGGGCAGACCTGGCTACACCTTC. It encodes CSARGRPGYTF.

This clonotype was picked up many times. The chain combines TRBV27 with TRBJ2-2; TRBD2 agrees at 7 bases. V lost 2 bases, J lost 7 bases, and 4 bases stayed unmatched. The CDR3 contains 14 residues. CDR1 is MNHEY, CDR2 SMNVEV, per germline (reference sequence). DNA of the CDR3: TGTGCCAGCAGTTTACTCGGGACTAACGGGGAGCTGTTTTTT. Its translation is CASSLLGTNGELFF.

This clonotype was counted many times. The V and J genes are TRBV5-5 and TRBJ1-3; D remains unclear. CDR3 length: 14 residues. V lost 0 bases and J 3 bases, leaving 7 bases between the germline ends. The germline V gene encodes CDR1 SGHKS and CDR2 YYEKEE (reference sequence). In nucleotides, the CDR3 is TGTGCCAGCAGCTTGGGGGCTTATGGAAACACCATATATTTT. Protein: CASSLGAYGNTIYF. Full variable domain (missing parts from reference TRBV5-5 and TRBJ1-3): DAGVTQSPTHLIKTRGQQVTLRCSPISGHKSVSWYQQVLGQGPQFIFQYYEKEERGRGNFPDRFSARQFPNYSSELNVNALLLGDSALYLCASSLGAYGNTIYFGEGSWLTVV.

This sequence joins TRBV19 and TRBJ1-2; D call uncertain. CDR1 LNHDA and CDR2 SQIVND come from the germline V gene (reference sequence). The CDR3 runs 14 residues. V dropped 4 bases and J dropped 0 bases, with 9 bases sitting between them. CDR3 DNA sequence: TGTGCCAGTAGTACCCCCACAGCTAACTATGGCTACACCTTC. It yields the protein CASSTPTANYGYTF.

This clonotype was seen repeatedly, ten times or more. The chain uses TRBV7-8 and TRBJ1-4, with no clear D. There are 13 residues in the CDR3. The ends were cut back, 6 bases at V and 8 bases at J, with 13 bases in the middle. Germline CDR1 SGHVS, CDR2 FQNEAQ. CDR3 loop: CASSREYGEKLFF. CDR3 bases: TGTGCCAGCAGTCGGGAATATGGCGAAAAACTGTTTTTT.

This clonotype was observed many times. The chain has TRBV5-6 and TRBJ2-5; 8 bases map to TRBD1. Germline CDR1 SGHDT, CDR2 YYEEEE. With 2 bases clipped from V and 1 base from J, the junction kept 7 bases outside the gene matches. This CDR3 is built from 16 residues. The CDR3 DNA reads as TGTGCCAGCAGCTTTCGGACAGGGCCTAGCCAAGAGACCCAGTACTTC. Translation gives CASSFRTGPSQETQYF.

This chain links TRBV5-1 with TRBJ1-2, with no clear D. V was shortened by 4 bases and J by 0 bases, with 13 bases between the two germline ends. The germline CDR1 and CDR2 sequences are SGHRS and YFSETQ. CDR3 length equals 15 residues. CDR3 sequence (DNA): TGCGCCAGCAGCGCGGCGGGAATAGCTAACTATGGCTACACCTTC. Protein sequence: CASSAAGIANYGYTF.

This clonotype was recorded many times. The chain has TRBV20-1 and TRBJ2-5; D may be TRBD2 (6 bases). This CDR3 region has 13 residues. The V gene lost 3 bases and the J gene lost 1 base, with 9 bases spanning the gap. The germline V gene encodes CDR1 DFQATT and CDR2 SNEGSKA (reference sequence). CDR3: CSAREGAQETQYF. The CDR3 bases are TGCAGTGCTAGGGAGGGTGCCCAAGAGACCCAGTACTTC.